One and the same sample provided the 21 T cell receptor beta chains below, sequenced in a study of blood T cells in healthy people across ages. For the second PCR, which ran for 7 to 11 cycles, a sample-barcoded 5' primer and a J-beta primer mix were used. TCRdb used MiXCR to reprocess the 5' RACE reads, holding one entry per CDR3 protein. Of more than 700,000 distinct CDR3 sequences in the sample, about 53% were seen once. Input material: blood. The receptor set was obtained from a man older than 75 in good health.

This clonotype was recorded a few times. The CDR3 here is CASSQEPGRTGGYTF. CDR3 bases: TGTGCCAGCAGCCAAGAGCCGGGACGGACCGGTGGCTACACCTTC. The chain recombines TRBV14 with TRBJ1-2; D perhaps matches TRBD1 (5 bases). V lost 0 bases and J lost 7, with 15 bases in between. This CDR3 is 15 amino acids long. Germline loops: CDR1 SGHDN, CDR2 FVKESK. The complete variable domain, with remaining parts taken from reference TRBV14 and TRBJ1-2, reads EAGVTQFPSHSVIEKGQTVTLRCDPISGHDNLYWYRRVMGKEIKFLLHFVKESKQDESGMPNNRFLAERTGGTYSTLKVQPAELEDSGVYFCASSQEPGRTGGYTFGSGTRLTVV.

Comments on this clonotype: The junction departs from germline at one end; a sequencing error may be responsible. The J gene is TRBJ2-1, the V gene TRBV5-6; maybe TRBD2 (5 bases). In germline, CDR1 is SGHDT, CDR2 YYEEEE. CDR3 length: 11 amino acids. The CDR3 region is CASSLDWEQFF. The CDR3, as DNA: TGCGCCAGCAGCTTGGACTGGGAGCAGTTCTTC. Full variable domain (outside the CDR3, taken from reference TRBV5-6 and TRBJ2-1): DAGVTQSPTHLIKTRGQQVTLRCSPKSGHDTVSWYQQALGQGPQFIFQYYEEEERQRGNFPDRFSGHQFPNYSSELNVNALLLGDSALYLCASSLDWEQFFGPGTRLTVL.

J is TRBJ2-1 and V is TRBV5-1; 7 bases agree with TRBD2. Germline trimming cut 3 bases from V and 14 bases from J; bases unmatched to any gene: 8. The germline V gene has CDR1 SGHRS and CDR2 YFSETQ. The CDR3 totals 12 residues. CDR3 in amino acids: CASSYAGERKFF. CDR3 nucleotide sequence: TGCGCCAGCAGCTACGCGGGAGAAAGGAAGTTCTTC.

The chain has TRBV7-2 and TRBJ2-5; 11 bases fit TRBD2. Judging by the DNA end, TRBJ2-7 fits better; the J call may be wrong. Germline V gene lookup returns CDR1 SGHTA and CDR2 FQGNSA. The CDR3 is 16 residues long. The CDR3 loop is CASSLLMTSGTREQYF. CDR3 coding DNA: TGTGCCAGCAGCCTTCTAATGACTAGCGGGACGCGCGAGCAGTACTTC.

The V call is TRBV28, the J call TRBJ2-7; TRBD2 is a possible D gene (7 bases). The CDR3 runs 13 residues. Per the germline V gene, CDR1 is MDHEN and CDR2 is SYDVKM. CDR3 in amino acids: CATRPSGTYEQYF. CDR3 nucleotide sequence: TGTGCTACGCGGCCGAGCGGGACATACGAGCAGTACTTC.

This chain links TRBV5-6 with TRBJ2-1, with a possible D match to TRBD2 (6 bases). CDR1 SGHDT and CDR2 YYEEEE come from the germline V gene. Trimming cost V 1 base and J 9 bases, with 17 bases left between them. CDR3 size: 15 residues. The CDR3 DNA is TGTGCCAGCAGCTTGCGACGGACCGCCGGGGGTGAGCAGTTCTTC. Its protein product is CASSLRRTAGGEQFF.

This clonotype is a singleton in its sample. This chain links TRBV21-1 with TRBJ2-3; the table gives TRBD1 as D, unverified against the DNA. TRBV21-1 is an annotated pseudogene. The CDR3 extends over 17 amino acids. Here the CDR3 reads CASSKVVAPASTDTQYF. The CDR3 coding sequence is TGTGCCAGCAGCAAAGTGGTCGCCCCTGCTAGCACAGATACGCAGTATTTT.

This clonotype was observed a handful of times. This chain uses TRBV4-2 with TRBJ2-3, with 8 bases identical to TRBD2. The germline gives CDR1 LGHNA, CDR2 YNFKEQ. After removal of 6 bases from V and 6 bases from J, the junction contained 8 bases not matched to a gene. The CDR3 length is 14 residues. Written as DNA, the CDR3 is TGTGCCAGCAGGGCCGCGGCGGGAGGTGATACGCAGTATTTT. Amino acid sequence: CASRAAAGGDTQYF.

This clonotype turned up a few times. The rearrangement links TRBV12-3 or TRBV12-4 to TRBJ2-5, with 11 positions matching TRBD2. This CDR3 contains 15 residues. Unmatched junction bases numbered 6, after V lost 6 bases and J lost 3 bases. As DNA, the CDR3 is TGTGCCAGCAGCCTAGGGACTAGCGGTGAAGAGACCCAGTACTTC. Its translation is CASSLGTSGEETQYF.

This rearrangement joins TRBV27 to TRBJ2-3; TRBD1 or TRBD2 may be the D gene (6 bases each). Germline CDR1 reads MNHEY; CDR2 reads SMNVEV (reference sequence). V gave up 3 bases and J gave up 7 bases, with 23 bases separating them. The CDR3 covers 17 residues. The CDR3 is CASSFAHQGRGRNTQYF. As DNA, the CDR3 is TGTGCCAGCAGTTTTGCCCATCAGGGGCGGGGTAGAAATACGCAGTATTTT.

The V gene is TRBV19, the J gene TRBJ2-7; 7 bases agree with TRBD1. This CDR3 is built from 13 residues. With V trimmed by 7 bases and J by 0 bases, 3 bases remained unmatched. Germline V gene data show CDR1 as LNHDA and CDR2 as SQIVND (reference sequence). The CDR3: CASNNRGSYEQYF. CDR3 nucleotide sequence: TGTGCCAGTAATAACAGGGGCTCCTACGAGCAGTACTTC.

The sample holds many counts of this clonotype. The rearrangement uses TRBV12-3 or TRBV12-4 and TRBJ2-5; D is unresolved. The CDR3 is 11 residues long. V was cut by 6 bases and J by 3 bases, with 5 bases left in between. The CDR3 region is CASSLKETQYF. In DNA form, the CDR3 reads TGTGCCAGCAGCTTAAAAGAGACCCAGTACTTC.

The rearrangement uses TRBV5-1 and TRBJ2-3; 8 positions agree with TRBD1. The CDR3 length is 13 residues. CDR1 is SGHRS and CDR2 is YFSETQ in the germline V gene. After removal of 6 bases from V and 6 bases from J, the junction contained 6 bases not matched to a gene. The CDR3 DNA is TGCGCCAGCAATCAGGGGGCGGCGGATACGCAGTATTTT. Protein product: CASNQGAADTQYF.

This clonotype was counted only a few times. The chain carries TRBV7-8 and TRBJ1-2; 7 bases match TRBD1. The CDR3 is 14 amino acids. V dropped 2 bases and J dropped 3; count of bases not matched to a gene: 3. From germline, CDR1 is SGHVS and CDR2 FQNEAQ. The DNA of the CDR3 is TGTGCCAGCAGCTTAACACAGGGGTACTATGGCTACACCTTC. This codes for CASSLTQGYYGYTF.

The chain joins TRBV25-1 to TRBJ2-1; TRBD2 might be the D (5 bases). Germline V lookup: CDR1 MGHDK, CDR2 SYGVNS. V dropped 6 bases and J dropped 4 bases, with 16 bases sitting between them. The CDR3 sequence is 15 residues long. CDR3 protein: CASRHPGGEYNEQFF. In nucleotides, the CDR3 is TGTGCCAGCAGGCACCCAGGAGGAGAGTACAATGAGCAGTTCTTC. Looking up the rest from reference TRBV25-1 and TRBJ2-1 gives the full variable domain: EADIYQTPRYLVIGTGKKITLECSQTMGHDKMYWYQQDPGMELHLIHYSYGVNSTEKGDLSSESTVSRIRTEHFPLTLESARPSHTSQYLCASRHPGGEYNEQFFGPGTRLTVL.

This clonotype was observed a handful of times. The CDR3, as DNA: TGCGCCAGCAGCTTGGCCGGGACTACCTACGAGCAGTACTTC. Protein: CASSLAGTTYEQYF. The V call is TRBV5-1, the J call TRBJ2-4, with TRBD2 matching 7 bases. The DNA end is more similar to TRBJ2-7, so the J call may be wrong. Germline V lookup: CDR1 SGHRS, CDR2 YFSETQ. The length of the CDR3 is 14 residues.

The chain combines TRBV29-1 with TRBJ2-7, with D maybe TRBD2 (6 bases). The CDR3 loop spans 15 amino acids. V was cut by 4 bases and J by 2 bases, with 18 bases left in between. Germline CDR1 SQVTM, CDR2 ANQGSEA. The CDR3 bases are TGCAGCGTTGGGGGGTTCGGGGGAGTCCCCTACGAGCAGTACTTC. It translates to CSVGGFGGVPYEQYF.

In this sample, this clonotype turned up a few times. V gene TRBV7-9 combines with J gene TRBJ2-3; D not certain. The CDR3 has 13 amino acids. Trimming took off 8 bases at V and 1 base at J, with 10 bases between the two ends. From germline, CDR1 is SEHNR and CDR2 FQNEAQ (reference sequence). The CDR3 sequence: CASRRARTDTQYF. Written as DNA, the CDR3 is TGTGCCAGCCGGCGAGCGCGCACAGATACGCAGTATTTT.

This clonotype appeared once. The rearrangement joins TRBV2 to TRBJ2-2; 11 bases match TRBD1. Looked up from germline, CDR1 is SNHLY and CDR2 is FYNNEI. The CDR3 loop spans 15 amino acids. V lost 4 bases and J lost 4; bases outside the gene matches: 2. CDR3 loop: CASSGTGGSTGELFF. The CDR3 DNA follows: TGTGCCAGCAGTGGGACAGGGGGCAGCACCGGGGAGCTGTTTTTT. Variable domain in full (rest from reference TRBV2 and TRBJ2-2): EPEVTQTPSHQVTQMGQEVILRCVPISNHLYFYWYRQILGQKVEFLVSFYNNEISEKSEIFDDQFSVERPDGSNFTLKIRSTKLEDSAMYFCASSGTGGSTGELFFGEGSRLTVL.

This clonotype was counted only a few times. The rearrangement links TRBV7-3 to TRBJ2-1; 7 nucleotides match TRBD2. CDR3 length equals 15 residues. V lost 5 bases to trimming and J lost 0 bases; unmatched junction nucleotides: 4. Germline V CDR1 and CDR2: SGHTA, FQGTGA. The DNA for the CDR3 is TGTGCCAGCAGCCCATCTAGCGGCTCCTACAATGAGCAGTTCTTC. Translated: CASSPSSGSYNEQFF.

The chain recombines TRBV3-1 with TRBJ2-7; no firm D call. CDR1 and CDR2 (germline): LGHDT, YNNKEL (reference sequence). V gave up 2 bases and J gave up 2 bases, with 13 bases separating them. The CDR3 covers 15 residues. The CDR3 reads CASSQSAGSAYEQYF. CDR3 DNA sequence: TGTGCCAGCAGCCAATCAGCCGGGTCAGCCTACGAGCAGTACTTC.